The 4 T cell receptor beta chains in this list originate from one sample, sequenced in a study of OX40 agonist ivuxolimab in advanced cancers. This table comes from immunoSEQ multiplex PCR, and its TCRdb copy is limited to in-frame clones, with some not included. The sample shows 80,000 or so clones, roughly 90% of them seen only once. Sample: CD4+ or CD8+ T cells sorted from blood, taken in a trial of the OX40 agonist ivuxolimab. The receptor set was obtained from an adult with an advanced solid tumor such as melanoma, head and neck, liver or kidney cancer.

The chain joins TRBV7-9 to TRBJ2-3; D is uncertain. Trimming shortened V by 0 bases and J by 6 bases, and 10 bases separated the two germline ends. The CDR3 consists of 14 residues. Germline assignment: CDR1 SEHNR and CDR2 FQNEAQ (reference sequence). CDR3 sequence: CASSLAALKDTQYF. CDR3 nucleotides: TGTGCCAGCAGCTTAGCTGCCCTAAAGGATACGCAGTATTTT. Combining the CDR3 with reference TRBV7-9 and TRBJ2-3 gives the whole variable domain DTGVSQNPRHKITKRGQNVTFRCDPISEHNRLYWYRQTLGQGPEFLTYFQNEAQLEKSRLLSDRFSAERPKGSFSTLEIQRTEQGDSAMYLCASSLAALKDTQYFGPGTRLTVL.

As DNA, the CDR3 is TGTGCCAGCAGCTCCCCCGGGGCGACAGCGGCTAACTATGGCTACACCTTC. Translated: CASSSPGATAANYGYTF. This chain links TRBV28 with TRBJ1-2; D is possibly TRBD1 (5 bases). Germline CDR1 is MDHEN and CDR2 is SYDVKM. The CDR3 covers 17 residues. V gave up 6 bases and J gave up 0 bases, with 20 bases separating them.

The rearrangement links TRBV29-1 to TRBJ2-1, with D perhaps assigned TRBD1 or TRBD2 (5 bases each). Germline V gives CDR1 SQVTM, CDR2 ANQGSEA. Deletions cut 7 bases from V and 8 bases from J, with 9 bases between. The CDR3 is made up of 10 amino acids. The CDR3 DNA sequence: TGCAGCGGGGGGATTCATGAGCAGTTCTTC. Residues: CSGGIHEQFF.

The chain has TRBV28 and TRBJ2-3; TRBD2 matches 7 bases. V trimming: 5 bases; J trimming: 2 bases; junction bases outside the gene matches: 7. There are 15 residues in the CDR3. Germline V gene sequence: CDR1 MDHEN, CDR2 SYDVKM. CDR3 region: CASSGLEWLTDTQYF. CDR3 in DNA: TGTGCCAGCAGTGGACTAGAGTGGCTCACAGATACGCAGTATTTT.